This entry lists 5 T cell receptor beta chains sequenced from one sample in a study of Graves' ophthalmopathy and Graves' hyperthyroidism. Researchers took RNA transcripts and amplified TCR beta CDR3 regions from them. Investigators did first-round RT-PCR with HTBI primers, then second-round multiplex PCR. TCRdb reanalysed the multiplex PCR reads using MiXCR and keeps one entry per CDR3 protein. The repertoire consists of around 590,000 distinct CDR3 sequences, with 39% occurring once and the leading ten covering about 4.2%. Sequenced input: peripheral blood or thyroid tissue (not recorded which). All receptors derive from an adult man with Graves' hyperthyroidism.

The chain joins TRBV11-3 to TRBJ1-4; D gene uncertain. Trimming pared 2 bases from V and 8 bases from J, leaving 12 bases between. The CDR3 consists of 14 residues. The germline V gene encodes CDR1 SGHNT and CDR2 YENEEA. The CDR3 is CASSLFGGGEKLFF. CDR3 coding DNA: TGTGCCAGCAGCTTATTTGGCGGAGGAGAAAAACTGTTTTTT.

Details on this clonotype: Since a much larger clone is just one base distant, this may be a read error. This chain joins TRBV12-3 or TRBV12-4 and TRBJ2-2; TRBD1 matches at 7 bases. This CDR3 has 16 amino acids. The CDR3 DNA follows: TGTGCCAGCAGTACGACCGGGACAGCGAACACCGGGGAGCTGCTTTTT. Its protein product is CASSTTGTANTGELLF.

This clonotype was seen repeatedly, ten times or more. CDR3 sequence reads: CAISAGQATTNEKLFF. CDR3 sequence (DNA): TGTGCCATCAGTGCAGGTCAGGCGACAACTAATGAAAAACTGTTTTTT. The J gene is TRBJ1-4, the V gene TRBV10-3; D gene unclear. The V gene lost 4 bases and the J gene lost 0 bases, with 12 bases spanning the gap. The length of the CDR3 is 16 residues. The germline CDR1 and CDR2 sequences are ENHRY and SYGVKD.

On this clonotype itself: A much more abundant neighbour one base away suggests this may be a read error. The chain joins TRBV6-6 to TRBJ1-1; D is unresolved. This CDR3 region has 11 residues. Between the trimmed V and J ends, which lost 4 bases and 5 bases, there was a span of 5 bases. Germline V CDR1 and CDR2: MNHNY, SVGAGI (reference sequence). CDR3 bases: TGTGCCAGCAGTTCGGTGACTGAAGCTTTCTTT. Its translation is CASSSVTEAFF.

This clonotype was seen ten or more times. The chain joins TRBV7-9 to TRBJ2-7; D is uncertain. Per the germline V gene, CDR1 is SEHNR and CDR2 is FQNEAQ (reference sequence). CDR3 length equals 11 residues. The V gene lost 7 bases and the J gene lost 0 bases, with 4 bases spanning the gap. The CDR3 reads CASTNSYEQYF. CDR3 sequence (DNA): TGTGCCAGCACTAACTCCTACGAGCAGTACTTC. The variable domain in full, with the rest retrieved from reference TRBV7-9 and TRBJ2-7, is DTGVSQNPRHKITKRGQNVTFRCDPISEHNRLYWYRQTLGQGPEFLTYFQNEAQLEKSRLLSDRFSAERPKGSFSTLEIQRTEQGDSAMYLCASTNSYEQYFGPGTRLTVT.